A single sample is the source of the 6 T cell receptor beta chains below, sequenced in a study of cytomegalovirus exposure and HLA in healthy donors. The study ran its PCR with 60 Vbeta and 13 Jbeta primers. TCRdb's table, derived via immunoSEQ multiplex PCR, lists solely in-frame clones and lacks some. The sample includes around 200,000 clones, 75% to 90% of them seen just once. Sample: PBMCs. These receptor sequences come from a woman aged 30 to 39 in good health and CMV-seronegative.

The rearrangement uses TRBV27 and TRBJ2-1, with 10 bases lining up with TRBD1. J lost 7 bases, V lost 5 bases, and 11 bases had no gene match. This CDR3 comprises 16 residues. The germline V gene encodes CDR1 MNHEY and CDR2 SMNVEV (reference sequence). CDR3 in amino acids: CASSRMTGGLLNEQFF. CDR3 bases: TGTGCCAGCAGTCGAATGACAGGGGGCTTGTTAAATGAGCAGTTCTTC.

This chain joins TRBV6-1 and TRBJ2-7; 7 nucleotides line up with TRBD2. CDR1 MNHNS and CDR2 SASEGT come from the germline V gene. J gave up 2 bases and V 6 bases, and 10 bases lay outside the gene matches. This CDR3 spans 15 amino acids. CDR3 DNA sequence: TGTGCCAGCAGCGAGGGACTATGGGTGACCTACGAGCAGTACTTC. It translates to CASSEGLWVTYEQYF.

V and J are TRBV10-3 and TRBJ1-1, with TRBD1 as a possible D gene (5 bases). CDR3 length: 14 amino acids. Trimming took off 2 bases at V and 5 bases at J, with 12 bases between the two ends. CDR1 and CDR2 (germline): ENHRY, SYGVKD. The CDR3 protein is CAISEVGEGTEAFF. For the CDR3, the DNA is TGTGCCATCAGTGAGGTGGGGGAGGGAACTGAAGCTTTCTTT.

V is TRBV5-1 and J is TRBJ2-1, with 10 nucleotides matching TRBD2. The CDR3 runs 17 residues. Germline V CDR1 and CDR2: SGHRS, YFSETQ. Trimming removed 0 bases from V and 4 bases from J; junction bases left unmatched: 7. The CDR3 coding sequence is TGCGCCAGCAGCTTGGCGGGGGTAGCGGGAGGATACAATGAGCAGTTCTTC. Its protein is CASSLAGVAGGYNEQFF.

This chain uses TRBV7-3 with TRBJ2-2, with 9 bases that match TRBD2. The CDR3 spans 18 residues. CDR1 and CDR2 (germline): SGHTA, FQGTGA. V was clipped by 4 bases and J by 3 bases; unmatched bases: 12. The CDR3 reads CASSSDSTSGVYTGELFF. The DNA for the CDR3 is TGTGCCAGCAGCTCAGATTCGACTAGCGGTGTATACACCGGGGAGCTGTTTTTT.

The V and J genes are TRBV28 and TRBJ1-1; TRBD1 aligns across 7 bases. This CDR3 has 15 amino acids. Trimming removed 1 base from V and 5 bases from J; junction bases left unmatched: 7. Germline values: CDR1 MDHEN, CDR2 SYDVKM. The chain's CDR3 is CASSLFPGGLTEAFF. CDR3 DNA: TGTGCCAGCAGTTTATTCCCAGGGGGATTAACTGAAGCTTTCTTT.